The sequence of this T cell receptor beta chain was determined in a study of long-term antiretroviral therapy in people with HIV. The V and J ends lost 7 bases and 2 bases respectively, with 14 bases between them. This CDR3 comprises 14 residues. The V gene's germline CDR1 is SGHRS and CDR2 YFSETQ. With survey level as its setting, the immunoSEQ assay was v3.0. The assay was immunoSEQ multiplex PCR, and TCRdb's table has in-frame clones only and misses some. The sample includes about 23,000 clones, roughly 88% of them seen just once. This clone has just one count. This sequence was found in a man in his 60s with HIV. The sequences come from unsorted PBMCs, collected 0.6 years after starting antiretroviral therapy. This chain uses TRBV5-1 with TRBJ2-3, with D perhaps TRBD1 (6 bases). The CDR3 spells CASSLLGHTDTQYF. CDR3 coding DNA: TGCGCCAGCTCCTTATTGGGACACACAGATACGCAGTATTTT.